This T cell receptor beta chain was sequenced in a study of T cell responses to AZD1222 COVID-19 vaccine. Overall study findings and caveats: The reported proportion of spike-specific TCRs targeting unmutated variant regions was nearly half. Dominant CD4 TCR responses targeted spike regions 160-218 and 743-854.

V dropped 4 bases and J dropped 1 base, with 11 bases sitting between them. CDR3 length: 14 amino acids. From germline, CDR1 is SGHTA and CDR2 FQGNSA. Repertoires were generated with immunoSEQ multiplex PCR, while TCRdb's copy carries only in-frame clones and drops some. The sample consists of 150,000 to 200,000 clones, approximately 90% of them appearing once. This clone was observed a handful of times. The antigen is unknown. The sample consisted of peripheral blood, taken 28 days after the second AZD1222 dose. The TCR originated in an adult who received the AZD1222 COVID-19 vaccine. The J gene is TRBJ2-7, the V gene TRBV7-2; D gene ambiguous. CDR3 sequence reads: CASSSRPTSYEQYF. CDR3 nucleotide sequence: TGTGCCAGCAGCTCGCGCCCTACATCCTACGAGCAGTACTTC.